This is a list of T cell receptor beta chains from one sample in a study of metastatic and nonmetastatic thyroid tumors. TCRdb re-called the PCR reads via MiXCR. The sample lists 43,000 or so clones, under 20% occurring once. The sequencing sample was made of blood. These receptors were collected from a female donor with papillary thyroid cancer or a benign thyroid nodule (not recorded which). Some clones in this sample may be carry-over from other donors' samples. Each CDR3 is given with its conserved first and last residue. The D gene is left open where the match is weak. The size of a clone is reported for some rows only, either as once, few or many, or as a class for expanded clones.

V gene,D gene,J gene,clone size,CDR3 DNA,CDR3 protein
TRBV27,TRBD2,TRBJ2-7,few,TGTGCCAGCAGTTTATCCGGGACTAGCGGGGATTCCTACGAGCAGTACTTC,CASSLSGTSGDSYEQYF
TRBV11-3,NA,TRBJ2-3,many,TGTGCCAGCAGCGCTGACCCTAGCACAGATACGCAGTATTTT,CASSADPSTDTQYF
TRBV6-2/TRBV6-3,TRBD1,TRBJ1-1,many,TGTGCCAGCAATTTTCAGGGGGCGACTGAAGCTTTCTTT,CASNFQGATEAFF
TRBV19,TRBD2,TRBJ2-1,many,TGTGCCAGTAGTATCTTCGAGCGGGAGGGAGGTGAGCAGTTCTTC,CASSIFEREGGEQFF
TRBV28,TRBD2,TRBJ2-3,many,TGTGCCAGCAGTTACCCTCCGGCGGGAGCGCGAACAGATACGCAGTATTTT,CASSYPPAGARTDTQYF
TRBV6-5,NA,TRBJ1-1,many,TGTGCCAGCAGTTTACGTCAGGGTAACACTGAAGCTTTCTTT,CASSLRQGNTEAFF
TRBV2,NA,TRBJ1-1,NA,TGTGCCAGCATTGCCCGTGGCAGTCTCATGAACACTGAAGCTTTCTTT,CASIARGSLMNTEAFF
TRBV20-1,NA,TRBJ2-4,many,TGCAGTGCTAGAAGCGGGAAAAACATTCAGTACTTC,CSARSGKNIQYF
TRBV3-1,TRBD2,TRBJ2-7,NA,TGTGCCAGCAGCCAAGATAGCGTTAATAGCGGGACTGGGAGACCCTACGAGCAGTACTTC,CASSQDSVNSGTGRPYEQYF
TRBV15,NA,TRBJ2-1,many,TGTGCCACCAGCAGAGACTCCGCAGACTTCTCCTACAATGAGCAGTTCTTC,CATSRDSADFSYNEQFF
TRBV19,TRBD2,TRBJ2-7,many,TGTGCCAGTAGTCAAGCGGGAGGGCTCTACGAGCAGTACTTC,CASSQAGGLYEQYF
TRBV5-1,NA,TRBJ2-6,many,TGCGCCAGCAGCGCGGACGGGTCTGGGGCCAACGTCCTGACTTTC,CASSADGSGANVLTF
TRBV10-1,NA,TRBJ1-2,many,TGCGCCAGCAGTGGACAGGCGTCCGGCTACACCTTC,CASSGQASGYTF
TRBV6-5,NA,TRBJ2-3,many,TGTGCCAGCAGTCCCATATTCCAGGGGCCTCGAGCGGATACGCAGTATTTT,CASSPIFQGPRADTQYF
TRBV5-5,NA,TRBJ1-1,NA,TGTGCCAGCAGCTACCGGAGTACGAACACTGAAGCTTTCTTT,CASSYRSTNTEAFF
TRBV5-5,TRBD1,TRBJ1-2,many,TGTGCCAGCAGCAAGGACAGGGTATATGGCTACACCTTC,CASSKDRVYGYTF
TRBV11-2,NA,TRBJ1-3,many,TGTGCCAGCAGCTTAGAGAATTGGCAGGGCTTTGGGGGAAACACCATATATTTT,CASSLENWQGFGGNTIYF
TRBV6-1,TRBD2,TRBJ2-7,many,TGTGCCAGCAGTGAAGCCGTCCCGGGACTAGCGGGAGGGGAGCACGAGCAGTACTTC,CASSEAVPGLAGGEHEQYF
TRBV6-1,NA,TRBJ1-1,NA,TGTGCCAGCAGTCGGAGACAGGAGAACACTGAAGCTTTCTTT,CASSRRQENTEAFF
TRBV12-3/TRBV12-4,TRBD1,TRBJ1-1,many,TGTGCCAGCAGTTCTCAGGGGGGGAACACTGAAGCTTTCTTT,CASSSQGGNTEAFF
TRBV2,NA,TRBJ1-4,many,TGTGCCAGCAGTGAATCAGGGCCAGCCTTTAAATTGTTTTTT,CASSESGPAFKLFF
TRBV5-6,NA,TRBJ2-1,NA,TGTGCCAGCGGGATCAGCTCCTACAATGAGCAGTTCTTC,CASGISSYNEQFF
TRBV6-5,NA,TRBJ1-1,few,TGTGCCAGCAGATATTTCTCAACTGCATCCACTGAAGCTTTCTTT,CASRYFSTASTEAFF
TRBV6-2/TRBV6-3,NA,TRBJ2-7,once,TGTGCCAGCACGGGTTCAGAGCAGTACTTC,CASTGSEQYF
TRBV5-1,TRBD2,TRBJ2-3,many,TGCGCCAGCAGCTTGGGCGCGGGAGTGGGCACAGATACGCAGTATTTT,CASSLGAGVGTDTQYF
TRBV9,NA,TRBJ1-1,NA,TGTGCCAGCAGCACACTGACTGGGGGAAACACTGAAGCTTTCTTT,CASSTLTGGNTEAFF
TRBV11-2,TRBD1,TRBJ1-6,many,TGTGCCAGCAGCTTAGGGGACAGGGGGCTCTCACCCCTCCACTTT,CASSLGDRGLSPLHF
TRBV6-6,NA,TRBJ1-1,NA,TGTGCCAGCAGTTACGCAGGGTCCCTAAACACTGAAGCTTTCTTT,CASSYAGSLNTEAFF
TRBV28,NA,TRBJ1-6,few,TGTGCCAGCAGCCTCCCCCAATTTTCTATTTCACCCCTCCACTTT,CASSLPQFSISPLHF
TRBV12-3/TRBV12-4,TRBD1,TRBJ1-3,many,TGTGCCAGCAGAATCCGGGACAGGGAAAACACCATATATTTT,CASRIRDRENTIYF
TRBV20-1,TRBD1,TRBJ2-3,once,TGCAGTGCTAGAGCCTGGGGACAGGGGAGCACAGATACGCAGTATTTT,CSARAWGQGSTDTQYF
TRBV24-1,NA,TRBJ1-6,NA,TGTGCCACCAGTGTCAACGGGACACATAATAATTCACCCCTCCACTTT,CATSVNGTHNNSPLHF
TRBV6-2/TRBV6-3,NA,TRBJ2-7,few,TGTGCCAGCAGGGCGGGACATCACTACGAGCAGTACTTC,CASRAGHHYEQYF